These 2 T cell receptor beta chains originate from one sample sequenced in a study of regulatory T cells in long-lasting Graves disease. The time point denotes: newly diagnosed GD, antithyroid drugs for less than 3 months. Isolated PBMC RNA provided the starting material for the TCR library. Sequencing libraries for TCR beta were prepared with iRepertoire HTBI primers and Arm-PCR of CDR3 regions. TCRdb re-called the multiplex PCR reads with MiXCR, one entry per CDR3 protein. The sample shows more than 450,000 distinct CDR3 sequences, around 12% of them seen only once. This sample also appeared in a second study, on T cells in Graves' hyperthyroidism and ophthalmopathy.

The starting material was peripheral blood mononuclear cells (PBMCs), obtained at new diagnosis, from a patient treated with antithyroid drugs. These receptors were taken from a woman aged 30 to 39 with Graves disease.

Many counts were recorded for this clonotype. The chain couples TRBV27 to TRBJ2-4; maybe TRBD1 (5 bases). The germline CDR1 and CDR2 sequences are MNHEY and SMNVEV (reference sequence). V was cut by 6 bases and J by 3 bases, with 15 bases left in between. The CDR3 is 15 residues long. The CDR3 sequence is CASRPDSLVKNIQYF. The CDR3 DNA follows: TGTGCCAGCAGACCCGACAGCTTAGTCAAAAACATTCAGTACTTC.

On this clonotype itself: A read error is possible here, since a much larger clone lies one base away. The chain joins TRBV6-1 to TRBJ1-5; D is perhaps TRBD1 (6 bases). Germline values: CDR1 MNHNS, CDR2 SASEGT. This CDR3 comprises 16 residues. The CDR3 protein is CASSDEPAGGNQPRHF. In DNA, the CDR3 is TGTGCCAGCAGTGATGAACCCGCCGGGGGCAATCAGCCCCGGCATTTT.